Each of the 5 T cell receptor beta chains below was sequenced from the same sample in a study of OX40 agonist ivuxolimab in advanced cancers. Using immunoSEQ multiplex PCR, the repertoire was profiled, and TCRdb retains in-frame clones only, with some absent. The table has under 90,000 clones, roughly 85% seen once. This specimen consisted of CD4+ or CD8+ T cells sorted from blood, obtained in a trial of the OX40 agonist ivuxolimab. Source of these receptors: an adult with an advanced solid tumor such as melanoma, head and neck, liver or kidney cancer.

This clone appeared a single time. The chain recombines TRBV9 with TRBJ2-1; 7 bases match TRBD1. Germline V gives CDR1 SGDLS, CDR2 YYNGEE. V was pared by 3 bases and J by 0 bases, with 12 bases of the junction left unmatched. CDR3 size: 18 residues. DNA of the CDR3: TGTGCCAGCAGCGCACGAACCGGACAGGCGCGCTCCTACAATGAGCAGTTCTTC. Amino acid sequence: CASSARTGQARSYNEQFF.

The chain joins TRBV5-1 to TRBJ1-2; 10 bases map to TRBD1. V dropped 1 base and J dropped 10; count of bases not matched to a gene: 7. Looked up from germline, CDR1 is SGHRS and CDR2 is YFSETQ. The CDR3 sequence is 14 residues long. The CDR3 is CASSLRTGGNLYTF. CDR3 sequence (DNA): TGCGCCAGCAGCTTGCGGACAGGGGGAAATCTCTACACCTTC.

The chain uses TRBV5-1 and TRBJ2-5; TRBD1 agrees at 8 bases. The CDR3 runs 16 residues. V trimming: 4 bases; J trimming: 4 bases; junction bases outside the gene matches: 12. Germline lookup yields CDR1 SGHRS and CDR2 YFSETQ. The CDR3 protein is CASSGRQGRLRETQYF. Here the CDR3 DNA reads TGCGCCAGCAGCGGCCGACAGGGGAGATTGAGAGAGACCCAGTACTTC. The full variable domain, its missing parts supplied by reference TRBV5-1 and TRBJ2-5, is KAGVTQTPRYLIKTRGQQVTLSCSPISGHRSVSWYQQTPGQGLQFLFEYFSETQRNKGNFPGRFSGRQFSNSRSEMNVSTLELGDSALYLCASSGRQGRLRETQYFGPGTRLLVL.

The chain combines TRBV19 with TRBJ1-4; the match to TRBD1 covers 7 bases. The CDR3 totals 14 residues. Per germline, CDR1 LNHDA and CDR2 SQIVND (reference sequence). V lost 7 bases, J lost 7 bases, and 9 bases stayed unmatched. The DNA of the CDR3 is TGTGCCAGTAACAGACAGGGCAATAGTGAAAAACTGTTTTTT. It translates to CASNRQGNSEKLFF.

The chain combines TRBV6-5 with TRBJ2-1; 7 bases line up with TRBD1. The CDR3 is 14 residues long. Trimming cost V 6 bases and J 12 bases; bases outside gene matches: 14. CDR1 and CDR2 (germline): MNHEY, SVGAGI. The CDR3 reads CASRPPRQGTGQFF. CDR3 nucleotide sequence: TGTGCCAGCAGACCCCCCCGACAGGGCACGGGGCAGTTCTTC.